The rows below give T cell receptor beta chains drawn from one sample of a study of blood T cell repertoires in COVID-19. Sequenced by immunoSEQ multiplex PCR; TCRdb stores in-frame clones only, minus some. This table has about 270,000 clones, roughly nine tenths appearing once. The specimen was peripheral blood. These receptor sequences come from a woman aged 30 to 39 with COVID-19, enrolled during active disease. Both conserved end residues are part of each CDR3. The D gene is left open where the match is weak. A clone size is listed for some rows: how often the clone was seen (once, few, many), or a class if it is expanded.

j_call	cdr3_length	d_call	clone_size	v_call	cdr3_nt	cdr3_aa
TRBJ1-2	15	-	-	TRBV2	TGTGCCAGCAGCGTCGGACAGTCCCCTAACTATGGCTACACCTTC	CASSVGQSPNYGYTF
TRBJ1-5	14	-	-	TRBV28	TGTGCCAGCAGTCCTCGGGACATGGTGCAGCCCCAGCATTTT	CASSPRDMVQPQHF
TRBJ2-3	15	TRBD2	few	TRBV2	TGTGCCAGCAGTGACCCGGGACTAGCAAGAGATACGCAGTATTTT	CASSDPGLARDTQYF
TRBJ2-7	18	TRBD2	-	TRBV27	TGTGCCAGCAGTTCCCTATTAGCCCTAGCGGGGGGCTCCTACGAGCAGTACTTC	CASSSLLALAGGSYEQYF
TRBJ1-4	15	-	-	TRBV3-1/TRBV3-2	TGTGCCAGCAGCCCAAACGGAGGGGTAAATGAAAAACTGTTTTTT	CASSPNGGVNEKLFF
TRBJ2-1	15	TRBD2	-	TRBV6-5	TGTGCCAGCTGGACGAGCGGGGGGGTTTTCGATGAGCAGTTCTTC	CASWTSGGVFDEQFF
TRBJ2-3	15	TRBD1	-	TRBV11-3	TGTGCCAGCAGCTCCCGGACAGGCGGCACAGATACGCAGTATTTT	CASSSRTGGTDTQYF
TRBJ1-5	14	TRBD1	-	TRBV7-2	TGTGCCAGCAGCCTAATCCAGGGGGCACAGCCCCAGCATTTT	CASSLIQGAQPQHF
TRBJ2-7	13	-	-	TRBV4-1	TGCGCCAGCAGCCACGGGGTTGGCTACGAGCAGTACTTC	CASSHGVGYEQYF
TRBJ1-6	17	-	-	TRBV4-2	TGTGCCAGCAGCCAAGAAAGAGGACAGCTTAATAATTCACCCCTCCACTTT	CASSQERGQLNNSPLHF
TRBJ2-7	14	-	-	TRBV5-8	TGTGCCAGCAGCCCCCGGGTCTTACCCTACGAGCAGTACTTC	CASSPRVLPYEQYF
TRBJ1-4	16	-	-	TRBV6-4	-	CASSDYLGTGNEKLFF
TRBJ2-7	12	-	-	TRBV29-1	TGCAGCGGAGTAAAAGGGGACTACGAGCAGTACTTC	CSGVKGDYEQYF
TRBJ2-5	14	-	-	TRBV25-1	TGTGCCAGCAGTGAATTCGGCCTGGGAGGGACCCAGTACTTC	CASSEFGLGGTQYF
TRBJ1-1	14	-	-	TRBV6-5	TGTGCCAGCAGTTACACAGGAAAAGCTGGGGAAGCTTTCTTT	CASSYTGKAGEAFF
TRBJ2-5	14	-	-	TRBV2	TGTGCCAGCTCGGCGAACGGACTGAAAGAGACCCAGTACTTC	CASSANGLKETQYF
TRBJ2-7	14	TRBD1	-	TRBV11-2	TGTGCCAGCAGGGGACAGGGTTACCCCTACGAGCAGTACTTC	CASRGQGYPYEQYF
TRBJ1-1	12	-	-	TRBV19	TGTGCCAGTAGTACTAGAGGAACTGAAGCTTTCTTT	CASSTRGTEAFF
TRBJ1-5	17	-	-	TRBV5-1	TGCGCCAGCAGCCCCTCCGGCGGGGCCTTTAGCAATCAGCCCCAGCATTTT	CASSPSGGAFSNQPQHF
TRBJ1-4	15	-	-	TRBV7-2	TGTGCCAGCAGCTTTATCGGTGGAGGCAATGAAAAACTGTTTTTT	CASSFIGGGNEKLFF
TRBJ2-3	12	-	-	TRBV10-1	TGCGCCAGCAGTGTATCCGGAGGGACGCAGTATTTT	CASSVSGGTQYF
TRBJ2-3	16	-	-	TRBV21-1	TGTGCCAGCAGCAAAGATGGTGGGGGGTGTACAGATACGCAGTATTTT	CASSKDGGGCTDTQYF
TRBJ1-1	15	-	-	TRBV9	TGTGCCAGCAGCCGTGGAGAGGGGAGGGTAACTGAAGCTTTCTTT	CASSRGEGRVTEAFF
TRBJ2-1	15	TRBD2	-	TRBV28	TGTGCCAGCAGTTTCGGCGGGGGGGTCTACAATGAGCAGTTCTTC	CASSFGGGVYNEQFF
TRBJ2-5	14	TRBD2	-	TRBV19	TGTGCCACCAACCCGGGCGGCGGGGGGGAGACCCAGTACTTC	CATNPGGGGETQYF
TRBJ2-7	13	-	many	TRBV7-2	TGTGCCAGCAGCTTAGACAGCTCCTACGAGCAGTACTTC	CASSLDSSYEQYF